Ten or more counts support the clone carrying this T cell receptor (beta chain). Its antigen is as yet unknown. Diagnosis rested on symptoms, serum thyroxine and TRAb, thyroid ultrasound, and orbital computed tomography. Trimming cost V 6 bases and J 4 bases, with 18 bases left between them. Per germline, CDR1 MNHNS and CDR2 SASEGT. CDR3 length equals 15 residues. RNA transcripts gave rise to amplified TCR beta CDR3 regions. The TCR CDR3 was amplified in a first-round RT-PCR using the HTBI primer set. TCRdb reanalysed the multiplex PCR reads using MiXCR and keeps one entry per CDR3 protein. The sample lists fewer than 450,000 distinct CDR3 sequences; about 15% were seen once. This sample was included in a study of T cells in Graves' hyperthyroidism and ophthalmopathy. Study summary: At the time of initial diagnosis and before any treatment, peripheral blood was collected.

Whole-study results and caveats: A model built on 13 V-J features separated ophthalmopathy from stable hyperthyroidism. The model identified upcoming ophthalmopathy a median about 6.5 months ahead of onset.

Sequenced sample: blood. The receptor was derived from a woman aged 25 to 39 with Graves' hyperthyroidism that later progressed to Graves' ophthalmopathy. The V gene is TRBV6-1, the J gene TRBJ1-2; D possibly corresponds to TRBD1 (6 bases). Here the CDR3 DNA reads TGTGCCAGCAGGCGAGGGGGGGGGCGCGCCTATGGCTACACCTTC. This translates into CASRRGGGRAYGYTF.